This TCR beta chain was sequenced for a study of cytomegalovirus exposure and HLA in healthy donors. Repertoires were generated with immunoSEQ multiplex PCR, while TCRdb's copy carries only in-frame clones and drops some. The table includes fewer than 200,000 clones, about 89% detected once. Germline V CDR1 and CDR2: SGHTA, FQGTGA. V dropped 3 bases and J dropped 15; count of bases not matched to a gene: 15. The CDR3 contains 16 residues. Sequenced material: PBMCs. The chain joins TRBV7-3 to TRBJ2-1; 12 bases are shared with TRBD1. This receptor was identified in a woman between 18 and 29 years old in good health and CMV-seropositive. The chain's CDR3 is CASSFTGTGGVRGLFF. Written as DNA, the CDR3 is TGTGCCAGCAGCTTCACCGGGACAGGGGGCGTCAGGGGTTTGTTCTTC.